This entry lists 7 T cell receptor beta chains sequenced from one sample in a study of early T cells in non-severe SARS-CoV-2 infection. TCRdb called the 5' RACE reads again in MiXCR, with one record for every CDR3 protein. This table has about 25,000 distinct CDR3 sequences, about 4.4% appearing once. Sequencing input: whole blood. Receptors were obtained from an adult who was a healthcare worker with PCR-confirmed SARS-CoV-2 infection or an uninfected control (not recorded which).

This clonotype was detected ten times or more. This chain joins TRBV28 and TRBJ1-2; 8 bases line up with TRBD1. Germline V gives CDR1 MDHEN, CDR2 SYDVKM. This CDR3 is 13 amino acids long. V dropped 2 bases and J dropped 6; count of bases not matched to a gene: 2. The CDR3 DNA sequence: TGTGCCAGCAGTTTAGGACAGGGCAATGGCTACACCTTC. The encoded protein is CASSLGQGNGYTF.

The chain links TRBV11-2 to TRBJ2-1; 11 bases map to TRBD2. CDR1 is SGHAT and CDR2 is FQNNGV in the germline V gene. This CDR3 contains 15 residues. V lost 0 bases to trimming and J lost 6 bases; unmatched junction nucleotides: 1. The DNA of the CDR3 is TGTGCCAGCAGCTTAGAACTAGCGGGAGTCAATGAGCAGTTCTTC. Translation gives CASSLELAGVNEQFF.

Comments on this clonotype: One end of the junction fails to match germline, which may point to a read error. The rearrangement uses TRBV18 and TRBJ2-7; the D is unclear. Looked up from germline, CDR1 is KGHSH and CDR2 is LQKENI. The CDR3 length is 12 residues. CDR3 nucleotides: TGTGCCAACTCACCACAAGGGTTTGAGCAGTACTTC. Translated: CANSPQGFEQYF.

This clonotype has more than one count but fewer than ten. The chain combines TRBV28 with TRBJ1-1; 7 nucleotides agree with TRBD1. V shed 6 bases, J shed 11 bases, and the junction held 15 bases outside the gene matches. Germline V gene sequence: CDR1 MDHEN, CDR2 SYDVKM. The CDR3 runs 14 residues. The CDR3 reads CASRLSPQGLRAFF. DNA of the CDR3: TGTGCCAGCAGGTTGTCGCCACAGGGGTTAAGGGCTTTCTTT.

This clonotype was observed a few times. The rearrangement joins TRBV7-9 to TRBJ2-1, with 8 bases matching TRBD1. J was trimmed by 4 bases and V by 7 bases; bases with no gene match: 9. This CDR3 is built from 15 residues. Germline V CDR1 and CDR2: SEHNR, FQNEAQ (reference sequence). CDR3 residues: CASTETGDGYNEQFF. The CDR3, as DNA: TGTGCCAGCACCGAGACAGGGGACGGTTACAATGAGCAGTTCTTC.

The chain uses TRBV5-5 and TRBJ1-1, with D maybe TRBD1 (5 bases). The CDR3 totals 16 residues. Looked up from germline, CDR1 is SGHKS and CDR2 is YYEKEE (reference sequence). Trimming shortened V by 0 bases and J by 4 bases, and 16 bases separated the two germline ends. DNA for the CDR3: TGTGCCAGCAGCTTGGAGTTGGGAGGGGCGCGCACTGAAGCTTTCTTT. Its translation is CASSLELGGARTEAFF. The variable domain in full, with the rest retrieved from reference TRBV5-5 and TRBJ1-1, is DAGVTQSPTHLIKTRGQQVTLRCSPISGHKSVSWYQQVLGQGPQFIFQYYEKEERGRGNFPDRFSARQFPNYSSELNVNALLLGDSALYLCASSLELGGARTEAFFGQGTRLTVV.

The V and J genes are TRBV12-3 or TRBV12-4 and TRBJ2-5, with a tentative D call TRBD2 (6 bases). CDR3 size: 14 residues. V lost 4 bases, J lost 3 bases, and 12 bases lay in between. The CDR3 loop is CASSSLAREETQYF. DNA for the CDR3: TGTGCCAGCAGTTCACTAGCTCGTGAAGAGACCCAGTACTTC.